Below, 12 T cell receptor beta chains from the same sample are listed, as sequenced in a study of T cell repertoires in cytomegalovirus infection. One entry per CDR3 protein results from TCRdb running MiXCR on the reads. This table has roughly 190,000 distinct CDR3 sequences, 9.5% appearing once. The sequenced material came from PBMCs. These receptors originate from a human donor in good health (CMV status not recorded). Some clones in this sample may be carry-over from other donors' samples.

This clonotype was seen more than once but under ten times. V and J are TRBV7-6 and TRBJ2-1; 8 bases are a match to TRBD2. The V gene end was trimmed by 11 bases and the J gene end by 5 bases; junction bases not matched to a gene: 5. CDR3 length equals 12 residues. CDR1 is SGHVS and CDR2 is FNYEAQ in the germline V gene. The CDR3, as DNA: TGTGCCTTCCCAGCGGGAGACAATGAGCAGTTCTTC. Its protein is CAFPAGDNEQFF.

This clonotype was detected a few times. This chain joins TRBV19 and TRBJ2-1, with D unresolved. Trimming removed 3 bases from V and 0 bases from J, with 6 bases in between. The CDR3 totals 14 residues. The germline V gene encodes CDR1 LNHDA and CDR2 SQIVND (reference sequence). Here the CDR3 reads CASSISDSYNEQFF. The CDR3 DNA reads as TGTGCCAGTAGTATCTCCGACTCCTACAATGAGCAGTTCTTC. Filled out from reference TRBV19 and TRBJ2-1, the complete variable domain reads DGGITQSPKYLFRKEGQNVTLSCEQNLNHDAMYWYRQDPGQGLRLIYYSQIVNDFQKGDIAEGYSVSREKKESFPLTVTSAQKNPTAFYLCASSISDSYNEQFFGPGTRLTVL.

This clonotype was recorded many times. This chain links TRBV7-2 with TRBJ1-1; D gene uncertain. The CDR3 sequence is 14 residues long. Germline CDR1 reads SGHTA; CDR2 reads FQGNSA. Trimming left V 1 base short and J 6 bases short, with 12 bases between. CDR3 residues: CASSLVRGSAEAFF. DNA of the CDR3: TGTGCCAGCAGCTTAGTGCGGGGATCGGCTGAAGCTTTCTTT. The full variable domain, in which reference TRBV7-2 and TRBJ1-1 provide the parts outside the CDR3, is GAGVSQSPSNKVTEKGKDVELRCDPISGHTALYWYRQSLGQGLEFLIYFQGNSAPDKSGLPSDRFSAERTGGSVSTLTIQRTQQEDSAVYLCASSLVRGSAEAFFGQGTRLTVV.

This clonotype was detected many times. The chain has TRBV7-8 and TRBJ2-1, with 10 bases lining up with TRBD1. The V gene end was trimmed by 2 bases and the J gene end by 7 bases; junction bases not matched to a gene: 11. From germline, CDR1 is SGHVS and CDR2 FQNEAQ. The CDR3 spans 17 residues. CDR3 loop: CASSLRWWDRGNNEQFF. The DNA of the CDR3 is TGTGCCAGCAGCTTACGCTGGTGGGACAGGGGCAATAATGAGCAGTTCTTC.

The gene calls are TRBV20-1 and TRBJ1-1; D remains ambiguous. With 4 bases removed from V and 0 bases from J, the gap between germline ends came to 9 bases. Germline loops: CDR1 DFQATT, CDR2 SNEGSKA (reference sequence). The CDR3 runs 13 residues. CDR3 DNA: TGCAGTGCTAAGACGCGTATGAACACTGAAGCTTTCTTT. This translates into CSAKTRMNTEAFF.

In the case of this clonotype: This may stem from a read error, because a much larger clone lies one nucleotide away. The chain couples TRBV7-1 to TRBJ2-1; TRBD2 matches 7 bases. TRBV7-1 is known as an ORF, though its function is uncertain. V gave up 8 bases and J gave up 6 bases; unmatched junction bases: 16. The CDR3 extends over 16 amino acids. This CDR3 reads CASWTGLNSASNEQFF. CDR3 DNA sequence: TGTGCCAGCTGGACGGGACTAAATTCGGCCTCCAATGAGCAGTTCTTC.

This clonotype was seen more than once but under ten times. The chain carries TRBV20-1 and TRBJ2-1; TRBD2 matches 7 bases. Unmatched junction bases numbered 14, after V lost 4 bases and J lost 2 bases. CDR3 length: 17 residues. Germline CDR1 DFQATT, CDR2 SNEGSKA (reference sequence). CDR3 sequence reads: CSATPSGGFAAYNEQFF. The CDR3 region has the DNA TGCAGTGCTACCCCTAGCGGAGGTTTTGCTGCCTACAATGAGCAGTTCTTC.

This clonotype was picked up many times. This chain links TRBV7-8 with TRBJ1-5, with 8 bases lining up with TRBD1. The CDR3 consists of 16 residues. V trimming: 1 base; J trimming: 0 bases; junction bases outside the gene matches: 2. The germline V gene has CDR1 SGHVS and CDR2 FQNEAQ. CDR3 nucleotides: TGTGCCAGCAGCTTAGGACAGGGGAATAGCAATCAGCCCCAGCATTTT. This codes for CASSLGQGNSNQPQHF.

This clonotype was seen at least ten times. The CDR3: CASSIGGTSGEQFF. The CDR3, as DNA: TGTGCCAGTAGTATCGGCGGGACCTCGGGTGAGCAGTTCTTC. V is TRBV19 and J is TRBJ2-1; the D gene is possibly TRBD2 (6 bases). Germline CDR1 reads LNHDA; CDR2 reads SQIVND (reference sequence). The V and J ends lost 3 bases and 9 bases respectively, with 15 bases between them. The CDR3 is 14 amino acids.

This clonotype was observed many times. The chain joins TRBV7-3 to TRBJ2-3; D is possibly TRBD1 (5 bases). The CDR3 totals 14 residues. Germline CDR1 and CDR2: SGHTA and FQGTGA. V was clipped by 3 bases and J by 4 bases, with 11 bases between them. The CDR3 DNA is TGTGCCAGCAGCTTGCTGCAGGGCCCAGATACGCAGTATTTT. The encoded protein is CASSLLQGPDTQYF. Full variable domain (outside the CDR3, taken from reference TRBV7-3 and TRBJ2-3): GAGVSQTPSNKVTEKGKYVELRCDPISGHTALYWYRQSLGQGPEFLIYFQGTGAADDSGLPNDRFFAVRPEGSVSTLKIQRTERGDSAVYLCASSLLQGPDTQYFGPGTRLTVL.

In this sample, this clonotype turned up a few times. V is TRBV20-1 and J is TRBJ2-2; 11 nucleotides agree with TRBD1. J lost 4 bases, V lost 6 bases, and 4 bases had no gene match. The CDR3 is made up of 14 amino acids. CDR1 and CDR2 from the germline V gene are DFQATT and SNEGSKA (reference sequence). The CDR3: CSARTGGATGELFF. The CDR3 nucleotides read TGCAGTGCAAGGACAGGGGGCGCCACCGGGGAGCTGTTTTTT.

This clonotype was counted only a few times. The chain uses TRBV2 and TRBJ1-1, with TRBD1 identical over 10 bases. The length of the CDR3 is 17 residues. V was clipped by 4 bases and J by 1 base; unmatched bases: 9. CDR1 is SNHLY and CDR2 is FYNNEI in the germline V gene. CDR3 DNA: TGTGCCAGCAGTGCGGATGGGACAGGGGCGGGGAACACTGAAGCTTTCTTT. Translated, it gives CASSADGTGAGNTEAFF.